This paragraph covers one T cell receptor beta chain sequence. Its antigen is still unknown. The sample is drawn from a study of identifying expanded T cells in peripheral blood. The study's findings and limits: About 1.2 clones differed between technical replicates, versus approximately 16 and 19 over time. Approximately two-week clone count variance significantly increased as total template count grew.

Sequencing was performed with immunoSEQ multiplex PCR; in TCRdb, only in-frame clones are kept and a portion is missing. The sample has tens of thousands of clones, over 75% seen once; the top ten hold 2.8%. Germline V gene data show CDR1 as MGHDK and CDR2 as SYGVNS. The CDR3 length is 15 residues. Trimming removed 2 bases at V and 0 bases at J, with 8 bases between. This rearrangement joins TRBV25-1 to TRBJ2-1; TRBD2 might be the D (6 bases). The source is a person aged 18 to 70 in good health. The sample taken for sequencing was blood. Here the CDR3 reads CASSEPGGSYNEQFF. Here the CDR3 DNA reads TGTGCCAGCAGTGAACCCGGGGGCTCCTACAATGAGCAGTTCTTC.